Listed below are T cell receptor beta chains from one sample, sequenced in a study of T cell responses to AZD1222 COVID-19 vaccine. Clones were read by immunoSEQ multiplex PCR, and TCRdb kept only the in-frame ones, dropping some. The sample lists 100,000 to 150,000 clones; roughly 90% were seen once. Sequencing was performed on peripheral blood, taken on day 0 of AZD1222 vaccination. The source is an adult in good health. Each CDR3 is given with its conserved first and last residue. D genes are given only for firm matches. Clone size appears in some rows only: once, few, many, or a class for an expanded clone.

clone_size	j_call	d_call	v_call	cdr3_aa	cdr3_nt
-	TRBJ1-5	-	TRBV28	CASFPVGVVQPQHF	TGTGCCAGCTTTCCGGTGGGGGTTGTTCAGCCCCAGCATTTT
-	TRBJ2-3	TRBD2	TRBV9	CASSVAARVLAGGPGDTQYF	TGTGCCAGCAGCGTTGCCGCACGAGTCCTAGCGGGAGGGCCAGGAGATACGCAGTATTTT
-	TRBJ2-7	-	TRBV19	CASSGGPKNRAYEQYF	TGTGCCAGTAGTGGAGGACCCAAAAATCGTGCCTACGAGCAGTACTTC
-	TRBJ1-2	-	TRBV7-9	CASSNQDGPYGYTF	TGTGCCAGCAGCAATCAGGACGGCCCCTATGGCTACACCTTC
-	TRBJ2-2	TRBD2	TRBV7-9	CASSLGPAGVTGELFF	TGTGCCAGCAGCTTAGGGCCAGCGGGAGTTACCGGGGAGCTGTTTTTT
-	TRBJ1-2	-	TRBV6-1	CASSEGRNYGYTF	TGTGCCAGCAGTGAAGGGAGGAACTATGGCTACACCTTC
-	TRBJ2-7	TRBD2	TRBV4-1	CASSQGGLAGVENEQYF	TGCGCCAGCAGCCAAGGGGGACTAGCGGGAGTAGAAAACGAGCAGTACTTC
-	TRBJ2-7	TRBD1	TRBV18	CASSGGQVIYEQYF	TGTGCCAGCTCGGGGGGACAGGTAATTTACGAGCAGTACTTC
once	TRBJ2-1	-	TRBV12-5	CAVGIGGGYNEQFF	TGTGCAGTGGGGATCGGGGGAGGATACAATGAGCAGTTCTTC
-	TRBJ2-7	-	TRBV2	CASSEAYGRTYEQYF	TGTGCCAGCAGTGAAGCGTACGGCCGGACCTACGAGCAGTACTTC
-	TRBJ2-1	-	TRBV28	CASNDGEVGYNEQFF	TGTGCCAGCAACGATGGGGAAGTGGGCTACAATGAGCAGTTCTTC
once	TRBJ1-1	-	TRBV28	CASRYPGNTEAFF	TGTGCCAGCAGGTATCCAGGGAACACTGAAGCTTTCTTT
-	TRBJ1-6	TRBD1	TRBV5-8	CASSLVLSRDRNSPLHF	TGTGCCAGCAGCTTGGTTCTTAGTCGGGACAGAAATTCACCCCTCCACTTT
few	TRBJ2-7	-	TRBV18	CASSPLTEEEQYF	TGTGCCAGCTCACCATTGACGGAGGAAGAGCAGTACTTC
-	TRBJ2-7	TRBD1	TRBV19	CASSRDRDRYEQYF	TGTGCCAGTTCCCGGGACAGGGATCGCTACGAGCAGTACTTC
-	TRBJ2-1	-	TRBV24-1	CATSDSGKVGGRIDEQFF	TGTGCCACCAGTGACTCGGGAAAAGTAGGGGGTCGGATCGATGAGCAGTTCTTC
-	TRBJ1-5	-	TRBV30	CAWSETKNQPQHF	TGTGCCTGGAGTGAAACTAAGAATCAGCCCCAGCATTTT
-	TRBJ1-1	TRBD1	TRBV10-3	CAISLGQIGTEAFF	TGTGCCATCAGCCTGGGACAGATCGGCACTGAAGCTTTCTTT
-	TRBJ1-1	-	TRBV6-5	CASRRSSLNTEAFF	TGTGCCAGCAGGCGGTCGTCCTTGAACACTGAAGCTTTCTTT
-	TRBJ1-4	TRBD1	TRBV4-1	CASSLSGTGNEKLFF	TGCGCCAGCAGCCTTTCCGGGACAGGGAATGAAAAACTGTTTTTT
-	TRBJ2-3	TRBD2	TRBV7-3	CASRLSSGGHTDTQYF	TGTGCCAGCAGACTCTCTAGCGGAGGTCACACAGATACGCAGTATTTT
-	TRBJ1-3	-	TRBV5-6	CASRSRLRGSGNTIYF	TGTGCCAGCAGATCCCGGCTTCGGGGCTCTGGAAACACCATATATTTT
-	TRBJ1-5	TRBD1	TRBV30	CAWSSGQFDQPQHF	TGTGCCTGGAGTTCGGGACAGTTTGATCAGCCCCAGCATTTT
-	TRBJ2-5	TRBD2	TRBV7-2	CASSFYAGAGQETQYF	TGTGCCAGCAGCTTCTATGCGGGAGCGGGGCAAGAGACCCAGTACTTC
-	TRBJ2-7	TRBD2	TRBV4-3	CASSYITSGRLYEQYF	TGCGCCAGCAGCTATATTACTAGCGGGAGATTGTACGAGCAGTACTTC
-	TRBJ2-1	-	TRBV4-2	CASSPLGRYNEQFF	TGTGCCAGCAGCCCCCTGGGGAGATACAATGAGCAGTTCTTC
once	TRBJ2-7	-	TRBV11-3	CASSLQGLPHEQYF	TGTGCCAGCAGCTTACAGGGACTGCCCCACGAGCAGTACTTC
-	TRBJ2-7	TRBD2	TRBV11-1	CASSPEGLAGVYEQYF	TGTGCCAGCAGCCCCGAGGGACTAGCGGGAGTCTACGAGCAGTACTTC
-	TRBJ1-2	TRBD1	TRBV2	CASSEVFITGLQGVEGYGYTF	TGTGCCAGCAGTGAAGTTTTCATTACCGGGTTACAGGGGGTAGAGGGCTATGGCTACACCTTC
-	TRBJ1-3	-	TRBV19	CASSIRGSGNTIYF	TGTGCCAGTAGTATTAGGGGATCTGGAAACACCATATATTTT
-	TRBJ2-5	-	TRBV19	CASKTQGETQYF	TGTGCCAGTAAAACCCAGGGGGAGACCCAGTACTTC
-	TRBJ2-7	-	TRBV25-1	CASSEYVTGAYEQYF	TGTGCCAGCAGTGAATACGTGACGGGGGCCTACGAGCAGTACTTC
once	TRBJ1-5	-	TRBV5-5	CASSLGINQPQHF	TGTGCCAGCAGCTTGGGTATCAATCAGCCCCAGCATTTT
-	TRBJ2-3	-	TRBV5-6	CASSLGLGSVADTQYF	TGTGCCAGCAGCTTGGGATTAGGTTCAGTCGCAGATACGCAGTATTTT
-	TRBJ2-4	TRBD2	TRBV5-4	CASSSRIAGQENIQYF	TGTGCCAGCAGCTCAAGAATAGCGGGACAAGAAAACATTCAGTACTTC
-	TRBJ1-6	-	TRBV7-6	CASSLVPGNSPLHF	TGTGCCAGCAGCCTGGTTCCGGGGAATTCACCCCTCCACTTT
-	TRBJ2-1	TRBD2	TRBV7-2	CASSLVRLAGGPAEQFF	TGTGCCAGCAGCTTAGTACGACTAGCGGGAGGGCCGGCTGAGCAGTTCTTC
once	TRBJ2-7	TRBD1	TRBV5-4	CASSVGQGTTYEQYF	TGTGCCAGCAGCGTAGGACAGGGAACCACCTACGAGCAGTACTTC
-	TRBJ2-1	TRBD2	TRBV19	CASSIGLAGEGEQFF	TGTGCCAGTAGTATAGGACTAGCGGGAGAGGGGGAGCAGTTCTTC
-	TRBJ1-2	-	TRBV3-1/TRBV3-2	CASSPLSPALYGYTF	TGTGCCAGCAGCCCCCTATCCCCAGCCCTGTATGGCTACACCTTC
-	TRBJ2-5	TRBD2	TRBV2	CASRAGMGLAGRETQYF	TGTGCCAGCAGGGCCGGAATGGGACTAGCGGGAAGAGAGACCCAGTACTTC
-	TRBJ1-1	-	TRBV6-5	CASSYSNGNTEAFF	TGTGCCAGCAGTTACTCGAACGGTAACACTGAAGCTTTCTTT
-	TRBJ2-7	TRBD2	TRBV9	CASSVEAGGVGVSYEQYF	TGTGCCAGCAGCGTAGAGGCGGGAGGAGTTGGGGTCTCCTACGAGCAGTACTTC
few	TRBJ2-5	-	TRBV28	CASSFSRETQYF	TGTGCCAGCAGTTTTTCTCGGGAGACCCAGTACTTC
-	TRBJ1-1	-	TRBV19	CASQMNAEAFF	TGTGCCAGTCAAATGAACGCTGAAGCTTTCTTT
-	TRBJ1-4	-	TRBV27	CASSTPTGRTNEKLFF	TGTGCCAGCAGCACTCCAACAGGGCGGACTAATGAAAAACTGTTTTTT
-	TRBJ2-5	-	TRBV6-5	CASSSGPRRETQYF	TGTGCCAGCTCCTCCGGGCCGCGACGCGAGACCCAGTACTTC
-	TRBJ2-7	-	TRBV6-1	CASRADSLSYEQYF	TGTGCCAGCAGGGCCGACAGCCTCTCCTACGAGCAGTACTTC
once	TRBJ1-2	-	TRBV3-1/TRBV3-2	CASSQGGDTGYTF	TGTGCCAGCAGCCAAGGCGGGGACACAGGCTACACCTTC
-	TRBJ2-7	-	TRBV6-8	CASSSGRIPTFTEQYF	TGTGCCAGCAGCTCGGGACGAATACCCACCTTCACCGAGCAGTACTTC
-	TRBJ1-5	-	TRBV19	CASSFPPRQSNQPQHF	TGTGCCAGTAGTTTTCCTCCTAGACAGTCCAATCAGCCCCAGCATTTT
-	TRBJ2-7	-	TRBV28	CASSFPRGSYEQYF	TGTGCCAGCAGTTTTCCCCGGGGCTCCTACGAGCAGTACTTC
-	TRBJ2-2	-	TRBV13	CASSFGLWGTGELFF	TGTGCCAGCAGCTTCGGGCTTTGGGGCACCGGGGAGCTGTTTTTT
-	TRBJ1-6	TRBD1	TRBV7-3	CASSLDRDDSPLHF	TGTGCCAGCAGTTTGGACAGGGACGATTCACCCCTCCACTTT
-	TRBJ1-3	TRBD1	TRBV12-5	CASGLGSQGNGNTIYF	TGTGCTAGTGGTTTGGGATCACAGGGGAATGGAAACACCATATATTTT
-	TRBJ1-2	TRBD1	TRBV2	CASSEQGAMGGYTF	TGTGCCAGCAGTGAACAGGGGGCGATGGGTGGCTACACCTTC
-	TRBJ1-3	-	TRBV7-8	CASSFGSSGNTIYF	TGTGCCAGCAGCTTTGGGAGTTCTGGAAACACCATATATTTT
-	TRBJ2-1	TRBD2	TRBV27	CASSFGLAGVNEQFF	TGTGCCAGCAGTTTCGGACTAGCGGGAGTCAATGAGCAGTTCTTC